Following are 28 T cell receptor beta chains from one sample sequenced in a study of CXCR3-negative and CXCR3-positive naive CD8 T cells. Libraries of TRB cDNA were made by 5' RACE and carried UMIs. From the 5' RACE reads, TCRdb lists one entry per CDR3 protein and no DNA. Its clone listing holds about 120,000 distinct CDR3 sequences. Input material: naive CXCR3- CD8+ T cells from blood. Subset given: CD45RO-CCR7+CD27+CD95- naive CD8+ T cells lacking CXCR3 (TNR3-). The receptors derive from a human donor in good health. Some clones in this sample may be carry-over from other donors' samples.

The chain carries TRBV6-1 and TRBJ2-2; as DNA is missing, the TRBD1 call by TCRdb cannot be tested. The V gene's germline CDR1 is MNHNS and CDR2 SASEGT. The CDR3 loop spans 15 amino acids. The CDR3 loop is CASSWDRRDTGELFF.

V usage is TRBV29-1 and J usage is TRBJ1-2; no DNA is available, so the TRBD1 call from TCRdb remains unchecked. In germline, CDR1 is SQVTM, CDR2 ANQGSEA. The CDR3 is 16 residues long. The chain's CDR3 is CSVEGVRDIPNYGYTF. The full variable domain, rest sourced from reference TRBV29-1 and TRBJ1-2, is SAVISQKPSRDICQRGTSLTIQCQVDSQVTMMFWYRQQPGQSLTLIATANQGSEATYESGFVIDKFPISRPNLTFSTLTVSNMSPEDSSIYLCSVEGVRDIPNYGYTFGSGTRLTVV.

This rearrangement joins TRBV3-1 to TRBJ2-1. Germline V CDR1 and CDR2: LGHDT, YNNKEL (reference sequence). The CDR3 consists of 14 residues. This CDR3 is CASLNGVLGNEQFF.

The gene calls are TRBV6-5 and TRBJ1-5; TCRdb reports TRBD1, a call that lacks DNA to check it against. Germline V gene lookup returns CDR1 MNHEY and CDR2 SVGAGI. This CDR3 region has 16 residues. The CDR3 loop reads CASSYRGGASNQPQHF.

This sequence joins TRBV21-1 and TRBJ2-1; TCRdb indicates TRBD2, and absent DNA this call remains unverified. TRBV21-1 is a known pseudogene. This CDR3 comprises 18 residues. CDR3: CASSKKTWTSGSYNEQFF.

This chain connects TRBV7-6 to TRBJ2-1. The germline V gene has CDR1 SGHVS and CDR2 FNYEAQ. This CDR3 is 11 amino acids long. CDR3 protein: CASSHASAQFF.

V and J are TRBV12-3 or TRBV12-4 and TRBJ2-7; TCRdb calls TRBD1, which cannot be checked without DNA. This CDR3 region has 14 residues. CDR3 residues: CASSFAVRAGEQYF.

The chain couples TRBV7-6 to TRBJ1-2; TCRdb picks TRBD1, but there is no DNA to check that call. The V gene's germline CDR1 is SGHVS and CDR2 FNYEAQ. The CDR3 is 18 residues long. CDR3 amino acids: CASSLEGGQGTTNYGYTF.

The V and J genes are TRBV7-9 and TRBJ2-5. The CDR3 runs 12 residues. Looked up from germline, CDR1 is SEHNR and CDR2 is FQNEAQ (reference sequence). The CDR3 loop is CASTTVIQTQYF.

The chain uses TRBV21-1 and TRBJ2-3; without DNA, the TCRdb call of TRBD2 cannot be checked. TRBV21-1 is listed as a pseudogene. CDR3 size: 19 residues. The CDR3 protein is CASSKAPPAGGVPTDTQYF.

CDR3 sequence: CASSLAGGPSYNEQFF. The chain combines TRBV28 with TRBJ2-1; absent DNA, TCRdb's TRBD2 call cannot be checked. The germline gives CDR1 MDHEN, CDR2 SYDVKM. This CDR3 has 16 amino acids.

The chain recombines TRBV28 with TRBJ2-7; TCRdb's D call of TRBD1 is untestable without DNA. Germline V lookup: CDR1 MDHEN, CDR2 SYDVKM. The CDR3 runs to 15 residues. CDR3 in amino acids: CASSSSGTGSYEQYF.

This chain connects TRBV29-1 to TRBJ1-2; TCRdb lists TRBD1, though no DNA is available to test this call. CDR3 length: 13 residues. Germline CDR1 and CDR2: SQVTM and ANQGSEA. The CDR3 region is CSVEKGTGSFLTF.

V is TRBV27 and J is TRBJ2-3. This CDR3 spans 15 amino acids. Per germline, CDR1 MNHEY and CDR2 SMNVEV (reference sequence). The CDR3 sequence: CASSLFFGSTDTQYF.

The chain links TRBV7-8 to TRBJ2-7. CDR3 length equals 12 residues. The germline V gene encodes CDR1 SGHVS and CDR2 FQNEAQ. CDR3 residues: CASSPVDYEQYF.

The chain employs TRBV10-3 and TRBJ2-7; TCRdb's assignment of TRBD2 cannot be checked, as there is no DNA. Germline CDR1 reads ENHRY; CDR2 reads SYGVKD. This CDR3 has 17 residues. The CDR3 sequence: CAINSLLGGGASDEQYF.

V and J are TRBV12-3 or TRBV12-4 and TRBJ2-7; the D call from TCRdb, TRBD2, cannot be confirmed without DNA. The CDR3 has 15 residues. CDR3 amino acids: CASSLGLADPYEQYF.

This rearrangement joins TRBV4-2 to TRBJ2-2; TCRdb gives TRBD2 as the D gene, but with no DNA this cannot be confirmed. The CDR3 consists of 16 residues. Looked up from germline, CDR1 is LGHNA and CDR2 is YNFKEQ. CDR3 sequence: CASSSPGLTIFGELFF.

This chain uses TRBV12-5 with TRBJ1-2. Germline V gene lookup returns CDR1 LGHNT and CDR2 FRNRAP. The CDR3 is 11 residues long. The CDR3 protein is CASGTAHGYTF. Using reference TRBV12-5 and TRBJ1-2 for the parts outside the CDR3, the full variable domain is DARVTQTPRHKVTEMGQEVTMRCQPILGHNTVFWYRQTMMQGLELLAYFRNRAPLDDSGMPKDRFSAEMPDATLATLKIQPSEPRDSAVYFCASGTAHGYTFGSGTRLTVV.

The chain is built from TRBV6-4 and TRBJ2-3; the D call of TRBD2 rests on TCRdb alone, since no DNA is present to check it. Per germline, CDR1 MRHNA and CDR2 SNTAGT. The CDR3 totals 15 residues. CDR3 residues: CASRGGAGSTDTQYF.

The V and J genes are TRBV4-3 and TRBJ2-1; there is no DNA to check the TCRdb D call of TRBD1. This CDR3 contains 14 residues. CDR1 is LGHNA, CDR2 YSLEER, per germline. The CDR3: CASSQDRGYNEQFF.

This sequence joins TRBV28 and TRBJ2-1. This CDR3 comprises 15 residues. Germline V lookup: CDR1 MDHEN, CDR2 SYDVKM. CDR3: CASSFILGSYNEQFF.

This sequence joins TRBV12-3 or TRBV12-4 and TRBJ2-3. This CDR3 comprises 13 residues. The CDR3 region is CASSLGRTDTQYF.

The CDR3 region is CASAVLPGNQPQHF. The chain recombines TRBV6-5 with TRBJ1-5; TCRdb proposes TRBD1, but this gene call is untestable without DNA. This CDR3 has 14 residues. Per the germline V gene, CDR1 is MNHEY and CDR2 is SVGAGI.

The chain employs TRBV29-1 and TRBJ2-1; the TRBD1 assignment by TCRdb is unverifiable without DNA. The CDR3 runs 14 residues. The germline gives CDR1 SQVTM, CDR2 ANQGSEA. The CDR3: CSRSSRTYYNEQFF.

The J gene is TRBJ1-1, the V gene TRBV6-2 or TRBV6-3. The CDR3 extends over 14 amino acids. In germline, CDR1 is MNHEY, CDR2 SVGEGT. The CDR3 sequence: CASSYLHTGTEAFF.

This sequence joins TRBV20-1 and TRBJ2-7. This CDR3 comprises 14 residues. Germline CDR1 is DFQATT and CDR2 is SNEGSKA (reference sequence). CDR3 amino acids: CSAKVLGNSYEQYF.

The chain's CDR3 is CASSQGGVSLQYF. The chain links TRBV4-3 to TRBJ2-3; TCRdb calls TRBD1, which cannot be checked without DNA. CDR3 length: 13 residues. Germline V gene sequence: CDR1 LGHNA, CDR2 YSLEER.